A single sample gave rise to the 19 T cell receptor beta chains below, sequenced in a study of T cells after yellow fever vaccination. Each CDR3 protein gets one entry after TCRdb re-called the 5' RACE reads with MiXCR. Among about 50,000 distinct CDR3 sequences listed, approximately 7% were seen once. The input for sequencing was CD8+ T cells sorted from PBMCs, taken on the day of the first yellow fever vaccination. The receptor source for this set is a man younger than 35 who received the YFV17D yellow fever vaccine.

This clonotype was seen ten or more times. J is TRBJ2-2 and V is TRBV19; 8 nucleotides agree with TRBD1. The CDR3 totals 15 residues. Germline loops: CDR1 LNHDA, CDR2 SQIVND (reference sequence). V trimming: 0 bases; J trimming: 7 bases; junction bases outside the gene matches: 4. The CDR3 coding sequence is TGTGCCAGTAGTATAGAGGACAGGGTAAACGGGGAGCTGTTTTTT. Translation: CASSIEDRVNGELFF. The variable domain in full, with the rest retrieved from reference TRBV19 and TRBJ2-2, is DGGITQSPKYLFRKEGQNVTLSCEQNLNHDAMYWYRQDPGQGLRLIYYSQIVNDFQKGDIAEGYSVSREKKESFPLTVTSAQKNPTAFYLCASSIEDRVNGELFFGEGSRLTVL.

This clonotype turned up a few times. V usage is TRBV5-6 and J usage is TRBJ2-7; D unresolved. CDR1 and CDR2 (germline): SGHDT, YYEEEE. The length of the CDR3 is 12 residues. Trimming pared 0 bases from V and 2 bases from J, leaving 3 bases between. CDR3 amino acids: CASSLGTYEQYV. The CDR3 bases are TGTGCCAGCAGCTTGGGAACCTACGAGCAGTACGTC.

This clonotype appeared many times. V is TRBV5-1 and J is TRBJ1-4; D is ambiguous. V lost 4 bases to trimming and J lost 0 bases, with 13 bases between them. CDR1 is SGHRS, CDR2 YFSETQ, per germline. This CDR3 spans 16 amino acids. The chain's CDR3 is CASSNSQLATNEKLFF. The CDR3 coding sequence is TGCGCCAGCAGCAATTCACAGCTTGCAACTAATGAAAAACTGTTTTTT.

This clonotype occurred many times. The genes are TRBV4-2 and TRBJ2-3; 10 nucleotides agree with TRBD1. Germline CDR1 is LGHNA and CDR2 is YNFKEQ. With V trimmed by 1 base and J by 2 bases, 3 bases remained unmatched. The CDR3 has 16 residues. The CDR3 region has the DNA TGTGCCAGCAGCCAAGGGACAGGGGGAACCACAGATACGCAGTATTTT. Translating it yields CASSQGTGGTTDTQYF.

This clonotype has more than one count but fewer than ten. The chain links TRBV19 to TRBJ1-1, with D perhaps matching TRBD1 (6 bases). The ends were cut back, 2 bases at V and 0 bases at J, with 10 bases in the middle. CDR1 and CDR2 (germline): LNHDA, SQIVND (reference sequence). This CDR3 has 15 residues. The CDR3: CASSIPWDMNTEAFF. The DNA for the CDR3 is TGTGCCAGTAGTATACCCTGGGACATGAACACTGAAGCTTTCTTT.

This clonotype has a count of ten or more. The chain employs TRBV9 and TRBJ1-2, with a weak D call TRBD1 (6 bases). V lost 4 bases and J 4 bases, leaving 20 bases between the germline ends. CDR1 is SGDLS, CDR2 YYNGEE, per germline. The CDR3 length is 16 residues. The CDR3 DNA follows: TGTGCCAGCAGCTCTAGGGAGTCCGGGGGCGTCTATGGCTACACCTTC. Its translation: CASSSRESGGVYGYTF.

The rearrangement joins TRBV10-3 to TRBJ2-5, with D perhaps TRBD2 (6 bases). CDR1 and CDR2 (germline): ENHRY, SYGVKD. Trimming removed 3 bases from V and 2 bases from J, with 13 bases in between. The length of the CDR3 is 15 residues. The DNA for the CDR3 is TGTGCCATCAGTGACGCCGGGACTCCACAAGAGACCCAGTACTTC. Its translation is CAISDAGTPQETQYF.

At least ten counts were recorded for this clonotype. CDR3 loop: CASSLGFGETQYF. In DNA form, the CDR3 reads TGTGCCAGCAGCTTAGGGTTCGGAGAGACCCAGTACTTC. This rearrangement joins TRBV13 to TRBJ2-5; D remains ambiguous. V gave up 0 bases and J gave up 4 bases, with 6 bases separating them. CDR1 and CDR2 from the germline V gene are PRHDT and FYEKMQ (reference sequence). The CDR3 covers 13 residues.

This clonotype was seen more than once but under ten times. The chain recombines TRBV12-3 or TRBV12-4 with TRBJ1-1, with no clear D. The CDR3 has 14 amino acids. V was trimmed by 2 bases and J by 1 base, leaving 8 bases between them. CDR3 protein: CASSLKAENTEAFF. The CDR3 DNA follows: TGTGCCAGCAGTTTAAAAGCGGAGAACACTGAAGCTTTCTTT.

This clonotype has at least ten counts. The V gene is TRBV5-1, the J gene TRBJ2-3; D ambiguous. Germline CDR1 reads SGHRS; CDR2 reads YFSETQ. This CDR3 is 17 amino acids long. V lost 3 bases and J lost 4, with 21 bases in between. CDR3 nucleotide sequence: TGCGCCAGCAGCTCGACGTATACCCGACCCCGGGCAGATACGCAGTATTTT. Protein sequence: CASSSTYTRPRADTQYF.

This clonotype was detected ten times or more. The CDR3, as DNA: TGTGCCAGCAGTGAAGTGGGTGGAAACACCATATATTTT. As protein: CASSEVGGNTIYF. This chain links TRBV27 with TRBJ1-3; D is ambiguous. The germline gives CDR1 MNHEY, CDR2 SMNVEV (reference sequence). V was pared by 5 bases and J by 3 bases, with 8 bases between. The CDR3 totals 13 residues.

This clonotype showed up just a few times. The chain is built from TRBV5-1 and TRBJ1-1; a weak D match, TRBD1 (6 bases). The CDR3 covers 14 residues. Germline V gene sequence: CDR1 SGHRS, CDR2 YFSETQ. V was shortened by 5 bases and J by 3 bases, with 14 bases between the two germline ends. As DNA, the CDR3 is TGCGCCAGCAGTCCGGGGGGCAGTCACACTGAAGCTTTCTTT. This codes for CASSPGGSHTEAFF.

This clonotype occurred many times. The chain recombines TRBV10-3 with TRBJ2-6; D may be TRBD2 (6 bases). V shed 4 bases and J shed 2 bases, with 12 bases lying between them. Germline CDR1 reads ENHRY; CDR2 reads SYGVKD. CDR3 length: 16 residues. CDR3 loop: CAISGTGGAGANVLTF. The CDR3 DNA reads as TGTGCCATCAGTGGAACAGGAGGGGCTGGGGCCAACGTCCTGACTTTC.

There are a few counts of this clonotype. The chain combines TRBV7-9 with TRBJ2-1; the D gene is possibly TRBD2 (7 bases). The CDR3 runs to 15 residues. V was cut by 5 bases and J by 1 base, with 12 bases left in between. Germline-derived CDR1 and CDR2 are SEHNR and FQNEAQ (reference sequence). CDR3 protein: CASSPRGASYNEQFF. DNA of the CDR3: TGTGCCAGCAGCCCCCGGGGGGCGTCCTACAATGAGCAGTTCTTC.

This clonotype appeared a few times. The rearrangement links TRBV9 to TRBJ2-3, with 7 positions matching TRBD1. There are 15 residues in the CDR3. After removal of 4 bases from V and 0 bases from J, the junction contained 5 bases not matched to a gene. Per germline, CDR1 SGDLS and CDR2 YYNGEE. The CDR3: CASSKTGASTDTQYF. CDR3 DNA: TGTGCCAGCAGCAAAACAGGGGCGAGCACAGATACGCAGTATTTT.

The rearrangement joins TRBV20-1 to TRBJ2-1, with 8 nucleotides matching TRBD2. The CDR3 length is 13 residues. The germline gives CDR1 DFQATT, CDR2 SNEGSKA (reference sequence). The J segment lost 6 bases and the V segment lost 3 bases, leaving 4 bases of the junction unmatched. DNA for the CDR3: TGCAGTGCTAGGAGCGGGGGATTCAATGAGCAGTTCTTC. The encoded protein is CSARSGGFNEQFF.

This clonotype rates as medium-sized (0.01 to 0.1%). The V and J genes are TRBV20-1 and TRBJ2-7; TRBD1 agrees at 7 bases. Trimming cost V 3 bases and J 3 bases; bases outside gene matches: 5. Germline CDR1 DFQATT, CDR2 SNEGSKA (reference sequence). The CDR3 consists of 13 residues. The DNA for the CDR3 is TGCAGTGCTAGGACAGGGATCCGCTACGAGCAGTACTTC. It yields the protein CSARTGIRYEQYF.

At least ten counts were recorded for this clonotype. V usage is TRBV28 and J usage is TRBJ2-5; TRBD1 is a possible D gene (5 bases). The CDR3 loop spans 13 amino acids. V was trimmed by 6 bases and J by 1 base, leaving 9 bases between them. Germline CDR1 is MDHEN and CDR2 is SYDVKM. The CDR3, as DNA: TGTGCCAGCAGGTACAGGTTCCAAGAGACCCAGTACTTC. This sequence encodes CASRYRFQETQYF. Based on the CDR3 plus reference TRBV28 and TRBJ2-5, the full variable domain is DVKVTQSSRYLVKRTGEKVFLECVQDMDHENMFWYRQDPGLGLRLIYFSYDVKMKEKGDIPEGYSVSREKKERFSLILESASTNQTSMYLCASRYRFQETQYFGPGTRLLVL.

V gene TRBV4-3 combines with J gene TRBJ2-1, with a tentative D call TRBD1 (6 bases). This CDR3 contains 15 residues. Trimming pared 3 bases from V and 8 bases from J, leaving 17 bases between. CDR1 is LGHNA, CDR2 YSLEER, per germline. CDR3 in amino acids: CASSQGHSFQDEQFF. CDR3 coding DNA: TGCGCCAGCAGCCAGGGACATTCATTTCAGGATGAGCAGTTCTTC.